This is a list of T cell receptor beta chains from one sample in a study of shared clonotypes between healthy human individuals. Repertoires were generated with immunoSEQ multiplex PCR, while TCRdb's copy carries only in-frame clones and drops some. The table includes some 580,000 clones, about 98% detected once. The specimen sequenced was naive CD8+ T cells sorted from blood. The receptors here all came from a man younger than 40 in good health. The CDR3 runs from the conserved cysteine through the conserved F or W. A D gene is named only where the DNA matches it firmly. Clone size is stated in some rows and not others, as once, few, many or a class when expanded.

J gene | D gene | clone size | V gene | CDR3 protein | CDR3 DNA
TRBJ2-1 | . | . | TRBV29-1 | CSVGVSLSAYNEQFF | TGCAGCGTTGGGGTGTCCTTGTCCGCCTACAATGAGCAGTTCTTC
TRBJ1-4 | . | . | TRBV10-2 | CASSQVDRQATNEKLFF | TGCGCCAGCAGCCAAGTCGACAGACAGGCAACTAATGAAAAACTGTTTTTT
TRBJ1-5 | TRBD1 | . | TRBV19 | CASSTHQGTEPQHF | TGTGCCAGTAGTACCCATCAGGGGACAGAGCCCCAGCATTTT
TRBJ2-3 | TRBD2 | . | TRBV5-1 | CASSPNLAGGTDTQYF | TGCGCCAGCAGCCCCAATCTAGCGGGAGGGACAGATACGCAGTATTTT
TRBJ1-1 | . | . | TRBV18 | CASSPHRVMNTEAFF | TGTGCCAGCTCACCCCACAGGGTGATGAACACTGAAGCTTTCTTT
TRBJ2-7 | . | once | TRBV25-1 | CASSEVSTEQYF | TGTGCCAGCAGTGAAGTCTCGACCGAGCAGTACTTC
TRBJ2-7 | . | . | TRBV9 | CASGPDAPNEQYF | TGTGCCAGTGGTCCGGATGCTCCTAACGAGCAGTACTTC
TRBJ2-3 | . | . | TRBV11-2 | CASSTDSPDTQYF | TGTGCCAGCAGCACCGACAGCCCAGATACGCAGTATTTT
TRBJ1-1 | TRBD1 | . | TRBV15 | CATHPGQGDRGAAFF | TGTGCCACCCACCCGGGACAGGGAGATCGCGGGGCAGCTTTCTTT
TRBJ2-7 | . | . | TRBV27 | CASSLLRTGGPIPYEQYF | TGTGCCAGCAGTTTATTACGGACTGGCGGGCCTATCCCCTACGAGCAGTACTTC
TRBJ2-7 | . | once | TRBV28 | CASSLQTYEQYF | TGTGCCAGCAGCTTACAGACCTACGAGCAGTACTTC
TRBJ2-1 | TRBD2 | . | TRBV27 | CASKEAGVSYNEQFF | TGTGCCAGCAAGGAAGCGGGAGTGTCCTACAATGAGCAGTTCTTC
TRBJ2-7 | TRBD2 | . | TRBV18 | CASSPPILSGRETSYEQYF | TGTGCCAGCTCACCACCTATCCTCTCGGGGCGGGAGACATCCTACGAGCAGTACTTC
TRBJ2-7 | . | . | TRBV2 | CASRVLNSYEQYF | TGTGCCAGCAGGGTCCTTAATTCCTACGAGCAGTACTTC
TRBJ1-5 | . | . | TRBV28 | CASSNYIRRESSNQPQHF | TGTGCCAGCAGCAATTACATACGCAGGGAAAGTAGCAATCAGCCCCAGCATTTT
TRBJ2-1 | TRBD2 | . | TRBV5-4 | CASSLSPSGIYNEQFF | TGTGCCAGCAGCTTGTCTCCTAGCGGTATCTACAATGAGCAGTTCTTC
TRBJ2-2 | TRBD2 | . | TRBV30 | CAWSPIAGGPTGELFF | TGTGCCTGGAGCCCTATAGCGGGAGGGCCCACCGGGGAGCTGTTTTTT
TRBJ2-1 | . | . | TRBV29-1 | CSVEVWAYYNEQFF | TGCAGCGTTGAAGTTTGGGCCTACTACAATGAGCAGTTCTTC
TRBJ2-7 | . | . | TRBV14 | CASSQGSQVFYEQYF | TGTGCCAGCAGCCAAGGGAGCCAGGTTTTCTACGAGCAGTACTTC
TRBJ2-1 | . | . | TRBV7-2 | CASSLVYSDYNEQFF | TGTGCCAGCAGCTTAGTCTATTCAGACTACAATGAGCAGTTCTTC
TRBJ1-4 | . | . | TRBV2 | CASTKLNEKLFF | TGTGCCAGCACAAAACTTAATGAAAAACTGTTTTTT
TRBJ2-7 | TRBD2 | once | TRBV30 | CAWHPTGTIAYEQYF | TGTGCCTGGCATCCAACCGGGACTATAGCCTACGAGCAGTACTTC
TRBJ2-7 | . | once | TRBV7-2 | CATRGQVALDEQYF | TGTGCCACCAGAGGCCAGGTTGCCTTAGACGAGCAGTACTTC
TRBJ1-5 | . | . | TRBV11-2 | CASSLELGQPQHF | TGTGCCAGCAGCTTAGAGTTAGGTCAGCCCCAGCATTTT
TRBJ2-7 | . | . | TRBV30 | CAWTRKGSYEQYF | TGTGCCTGGACCCGAAAGGGGTCCTACGAGCAGTACTTC
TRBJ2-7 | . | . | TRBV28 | CASQSPPNSYEQYF | TGTGCCAGCCAGAGCCCCCCAAATTCCTACGAGCAGTACTTC
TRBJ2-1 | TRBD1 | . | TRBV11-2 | CASSSRTGQSYNEQFF | TGTGCCAGCAGCTCCAGGACAGGGCAGTCCTACAATGAGCAGTTCTTC
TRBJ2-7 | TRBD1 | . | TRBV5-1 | CASSLGQGKSSYEQYF | TGCGCCAGCAGCTTAGGACAGGGTAAGTCCTCCTACGAGCAGTACTTC
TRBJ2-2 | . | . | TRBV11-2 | CASSLGTQAWELFF | TGTGCCAGCAGCTTAGGAACCCAGGCGTGGGAGCTGTTTTTT
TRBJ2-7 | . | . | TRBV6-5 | CASSYFGGRTYEQYF | TGTGCCAGCAGTTACTTCGGCGGAAGGACCTACGAGCAGTACTTC
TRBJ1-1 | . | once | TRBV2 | CASRGGSVAFF | TGTGCCAGCAGGGGGGGATCCGTAGCTTTCTTT
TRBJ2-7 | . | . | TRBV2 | CASSEWHSYEQYF | TGTGCCAGCAGTGAGTGGCACTCCTACGAGCAGTACTTC
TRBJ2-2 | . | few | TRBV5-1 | CASSLEGATGELFF | TGCGCCAGCAGCTTGGAAGGGGCTACCGGGGAGCTGTTTTTT
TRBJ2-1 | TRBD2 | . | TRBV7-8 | CASSLVVISASGSGDEQFF | TGTGCCAGCAGCTTAGTGGTTATTTCGGCTAGCGGGAGCGGCGATGAGCAGTTCTTC
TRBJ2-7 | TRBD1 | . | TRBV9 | CASSVGTGAYEQYF | TGTGCCAGCAGCGTGGGGACAGGAGCCTACGAGCAGTACTTC
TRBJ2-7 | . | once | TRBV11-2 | CASSLVGIREQYF | TGTGCCAGCAGCTTAGTAGGGATCCGCGAGCAGTACTTC
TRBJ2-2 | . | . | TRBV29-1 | CSVVWQARGNTGELFF | TGCAGCGTTGTTTGGCAGGCGAGGGGGAACACCGGGGAGCTGTTTTTT
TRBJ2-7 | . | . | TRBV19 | CASSIGSGVLEEQYF | TGTGCCAGTAGTATAGGGTCGGGAGTTCTTGAAGAGCAGTACTTC
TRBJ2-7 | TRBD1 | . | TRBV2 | CASSEVRDRSYEQYF | TGTGCCAGCAGTGAGGTTCGGGACAGGTCCTACGAGCAGTACTTC
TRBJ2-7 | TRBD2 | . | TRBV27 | CASSLGDYYEQYF | TGTGCCAGCAGTTTGGGGGACTACTACGAGCAGTACTTC
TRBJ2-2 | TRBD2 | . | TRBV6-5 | CASSLGTSADLGLFF | TGTGCCAGCAGCCTGGGGACTAGCGCTGACCTGGGGCTGTTTTTT
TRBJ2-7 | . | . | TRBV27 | CASSLTGGLDEQYF | TGTGCCAGCAGTTTAACGGGTGGACTCGACGAGCAGTACTTC
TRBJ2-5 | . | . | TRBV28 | CASSAENQETQYF | TGTGCCAGCAGTGCTGAGAACCAAGAGACCCAGTACTTC
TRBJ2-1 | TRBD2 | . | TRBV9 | CASSERLASYNEQFF | TGTGCCAGCAGTGAGCGACTAGCGTCCTACAATGAGCAGTTCTTC
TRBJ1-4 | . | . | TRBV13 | CASSLGDHSTNEKLFF | TGTGCCAGCAGCTTGGGGGACCATTCAACTAATGAAAAACTGTTTTTT